The clone carrying this TCR beta chain came up once. Its cognate antigen is unknown. Germline lookup yields CDR1 SGHVS and CDR2 FQNEAQ. This CDR3 is 15 amino acids long. V dropped 5 bases and J dropped 4 bases, with 15 bases sitting between them. Each donor's status was that of a healthy bone marrow donor. Use of 60 Vbeta and 13 Jbeta primers characterized the PCR. Here immunoSEQ multiplex PCR was the method, and the copy in TCRdb shows in-frame clones only, minus some. The data contain roughly 300,000 clones, 75% to 90% of them singletons. The data originate from a study of cytomegalovirus exposure and HLA in healthy donors. Whole-study findings and limits: A missense variant in DCLRE1C was later tied to TCR beta V- and J-gene trimming. In a later analysis, TCR association rates varied by HLA locus: DRB1 most, HLA-C fewest.

Sequencing was carried out using PBMCs. The V gene is TRBV7-8, the J gene TRBJ1-5; D unresolved. The sequence came from a man between 40 and 49 years old in good health and CMV-seropositive. CDR3 loop: CASSPTVRGNQPQHF. The CDR3 region has the DNA TGTGCCAGCAGCCCGACCGTAAGAGGGAATCAGCCCCAGCATTTT.